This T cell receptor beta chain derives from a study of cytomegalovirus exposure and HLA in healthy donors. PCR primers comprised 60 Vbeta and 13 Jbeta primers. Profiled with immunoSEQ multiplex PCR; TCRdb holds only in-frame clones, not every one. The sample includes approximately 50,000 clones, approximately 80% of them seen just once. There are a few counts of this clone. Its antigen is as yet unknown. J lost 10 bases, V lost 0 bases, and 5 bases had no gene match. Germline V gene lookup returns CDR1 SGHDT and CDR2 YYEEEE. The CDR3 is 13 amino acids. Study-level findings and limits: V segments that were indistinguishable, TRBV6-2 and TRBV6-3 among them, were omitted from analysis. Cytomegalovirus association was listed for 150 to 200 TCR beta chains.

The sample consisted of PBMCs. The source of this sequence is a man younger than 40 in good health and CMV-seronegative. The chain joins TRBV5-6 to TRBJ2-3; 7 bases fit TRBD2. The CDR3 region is CASSLAAGGAQYF. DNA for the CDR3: TGTGCCAGCAGCTTGGCCGCTGGGGGGGCGCAGTATTTT.